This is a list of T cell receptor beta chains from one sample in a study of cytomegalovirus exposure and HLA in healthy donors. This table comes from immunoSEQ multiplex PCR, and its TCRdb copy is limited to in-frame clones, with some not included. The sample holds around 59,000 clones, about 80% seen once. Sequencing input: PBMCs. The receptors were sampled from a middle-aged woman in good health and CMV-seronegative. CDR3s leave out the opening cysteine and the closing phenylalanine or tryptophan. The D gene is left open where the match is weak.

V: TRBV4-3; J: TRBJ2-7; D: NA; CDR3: ASSQESQGLAYEQY
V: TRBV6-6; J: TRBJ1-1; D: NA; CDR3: ASSYSLEGSGTEAF
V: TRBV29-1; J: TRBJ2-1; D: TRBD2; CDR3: SVDEGLASNEQF
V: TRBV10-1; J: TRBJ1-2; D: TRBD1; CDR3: ASSPGTGIWYGYT
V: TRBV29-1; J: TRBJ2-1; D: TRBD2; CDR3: SVFGGGSYNEQF
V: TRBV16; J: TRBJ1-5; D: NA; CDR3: ASSQLPGNQPQH
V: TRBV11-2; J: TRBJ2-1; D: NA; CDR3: ASSSYRVGDNEQF
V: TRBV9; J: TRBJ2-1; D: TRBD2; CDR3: ASSETSVRGNEQF
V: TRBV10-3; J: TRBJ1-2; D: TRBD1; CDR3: AIKSSDRAIYGYT
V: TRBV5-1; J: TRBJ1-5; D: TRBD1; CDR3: ASSPRDSSFYSNQPQH